This T cell receptor beta chain came from a study of human thymus T cells. Broader study findings: Both thymic and peripheral blood repertoires showed apparently biased V and J usage.

In regard to this clone: Its antigen is unknown.

Donors consisted of healthy Finnish infants (having corrective surgery for congenital heart defects). A roughly 0.45-1 mL peripheral blood aliquot was taken intraoperatively from four of eight donors. Genomic DNA was extracted from every available blood leukocyte. Sequencing was performed with immunoSEQ multiplex PCR; in TCRdb, only in-frame clones are kept and a portion is missing. The repertoire includes some 57,000 clones, 94% of them detected once, and roughly 5.6% sits in the top ten. Sequencing input: blood. The TCR originated in a boy younger than two with a congenital heart defect but otherwise immunologically healthy.

The CDR3 sequence: CASSIEAAGASSYEQYF. In DNA, the CDR3 is TGTGCCAGTAGTATAGAAGCAGCGGGAGCGTCCTCCTACGAGCAGTACTTC. The chain couples TRBV19 to TRBJ2-7, with 8 bases that match TRBD2. Germline V gene lookup returns CDR1 LNHDA and CDR2 SQIVND (reference sequence). The length of the CDR3 is 17 residues. Trimming at V came to 0 bases and at J to 0 bases, leaving 7 bases not matched to a gene.